These 20 T cell receptor beta chains were all obtained from the same sample, sequenced in a study of long-term antiretroviral therapy in people with HIV (dated 2022 in TCRdb). Sequencing of the TRB variable region was done with the immunoSEQ hsTCRB v3.0 assay at survey level resolution. Entries here come from immuneACCESS through TCRdb and include only in-frame sequences with V and J called. Some clones fail to appear in such tables; in the studies checked, an unresolved V gene covers under half of the shortfall, and the cause of the remainder is unknown. The sample contains about 21,000 clones, around 86% of them found a single time. Around 8.6% of the sample comes from the top ten. Source: unsorted PBMCs, taken 0.2 years before starting antiretroviral therapy. The receptors stem from a man aged 18 to 35 with HIV.

This clone was seen a single time. The J gene is TRBJ2-3, the V gene TRBV19; D unresolved. CDR1 LNHDA and CDR2 SQIVND come from the germline V gene (reference sequence). The CDR3 consists of 13 residues. The germline V and J ends were trimmed by 1 base and 1 base, with 3 bases remaining between them. Written as DNA, the CDR3 is TGTGCCAGTAGTATAGTGGGCACAGATACGCAGTATTTT. It codes for CASSIVGTDTQYF.

This CDR3 reads CASSFLGRERDTQYF. In DNA, the CDR3 is TGTGCCAGCAGCTTCCTAGGGCGGGAGAGAGATACGCAGTATTTT. This rearrangement joins TRBV7-9 to TRBJ2-3; 7 bases map to TRBD2. The ends lost 3 bases at V and 5 bases at J; junction bases unmatched: 8. In germline, CDR1 is SEHNR, CDR2 FQNEAQ (reference sequence). CDR3 length: 15 amino acids.

This clone was detected once. V gene TRBV6-5 combines with J gene TRBJ2-5; D may be TRBD1 (5 bases). V was trimmed by 3 bases and J by 5 bases, leaving 16 bases between them. The CDR3 is 15 residues long. The V gene's germline CDR1 is MNHEY and CDR2 SVGAGI. This CDR3 is CASSYRKGLGETQYF. The CDR3 DNA reads TGTGCCAGCAGTTATCGAAAGGGGCTCGGGGAGACCCAGTACTTC.

The chain combines TRBV13 with TRBJ1-5; no reliable D call. V lost 6 bases to trimming and J lost 2 bases, with 5 bases between them. CDR3 length: 12 amino acids. Looked up from germline, CDR1 is PRHDT and CDR2 is FYEKMQ (reference sequence). In nucleotides, the CDR3 is TGTGCCAGCAGTGCTGGCAATCAGCCCCAGCATTTT. Translated, it gives CASSAGNQPQHF.

The V gene is TRBV19, the J gene TRBJ1-5, with TRBD1 matching over 12 bases. This CDR3 contains 15 residues. Germline V lookup: CDR1 LNHDA, CDR2 SQIVND (reference sequence). The J segment lost 7 bases and the V segment lost 6 bases, leaving 7 bases of the junction unmatched. CDR3 protein: CASRGQGAGGQPQHF. The DNA of the CDR3 is TGTGCCAGTAGGGGACAGGGGGCAGGGGGACAGCCCCAGCATTTT.

The rearrangement uses TRBV10-3 and TRBJ2-7; 9 bases align to TRBD1. The germline gives CDR1 ENHRY, CDR2 SYGVKD. J was trimmed by 6 bases and V by 2 bases; bases with no gene match: 5. The CDR3 covers 14 residues. The CDR3 coding sequence is TGTGCCATCAGTGAGGGACAGGGGATCGGCGAGCAGTACTTC. This gives the protein CAISEGQGIGEQYF.

The rearrangement joins TRBV30 to TRBJ1-2; the D gene is possibly TRBD1 (5 bases). Germline CDR1 is GTSNPN and CDR2 is SVGIG (reference sequence). Trimming pared 4 bases from V and 13 bases from J, leaving 16 bases between. CDR3 length: 11 residues. This CDR3 is CAWIGRGRVTF. The CDR3 region has the DNA TGTGCCTGGATAGGGAGGGGCCGCGTCACCTTC.

As concerns this clone: A read error may account for a junction end that differs from germline. The rearrangement links TRBV7-7 to TRBJ2-1; D could derive from TRBD1 or TRBD2 (5 bases each). The germline V gene encodes CDR1 SSHAT and CDR2 FNYEAQ (reference sequence). The CDR3 extends over 13 amino acids. The DNA for the CDR3 is TGTGCTAGCAGCCCCGGGACGGACAATGAGCAGTTCTTC. Protein product: CASSPGTDNEQFF.

The V and J genes are TRBV19 and TRBJ1-2; 7 nucleotides agree with TRBD1. V gave up 7 bases and J gave up 0 bases; unmatched junction bases: 5. CDR1 and CDR2 from the germline V gene are LNHDA and SQIVND (reference sequence). The CDR3 totals 14 residues. The CDR3 is CASIQTGPNYGYTF. The CDR3 nucleotides read TGTGCCAGTATCCAGACAGGGCCTAACTATGGCTACACCTTC.

This clone was detected a few times. The chain couples TRBV27 to TRBJ2-3; D not certain. Germline V CDR1 and CDR2: MNHEY, SMNVEV (reference sequence). This CDR3 contains 14 residues. Trimming took 0 bases from V and 4 from J, leaving 8 bases between them. The CDR3 sequence: CASSLSGNADTQYF. The CDR3 DNA sequence: TGTGCCAGCAGTTTATCTGGGAACGCAGATACGCAGTATTTT.

The sample holds one count of this clone. The chain couples TRBV18 to TRBJ1-1; 11 positions match TRBD1. This CDR3 spans 16 amino acids. The V and J ends lost 1 base and 6 bases, in that order; junction bases with no gene match: 7. Germline lookup yields CDR1 KGHSH and CDR2 LQKENI. The CDR3 DNA follows: TGTGCCAGCTCACCACGAGACCGGGACAGGGGGGCTGAAGCTTTCTTT. Protein product: CASSPRDRDRGAEAFF.

This clone is termed medium-sized (0.01 to 0.1%). V and J are TRBV19 and TRBJ2-2; no reliable D call. The CDR3 spans 15 residues. Germline lookup yields CDR1 LNHDA and CDR2 SQIVND (reference sequence). The V end lost 5 bases, the J end lost 4 bases, and 14 bases lay between the germline ends. Here the CDR3 DNA reads TGTGCCAGTAGTCCAGACCCGGCCAGCACCGGGGAGCTGTTTTTT. Translation: CASSPDPASTGELFF.

This chain connects TRBV28 to TRBJ1-5; D gene uncertain. Between the trimmed V and J ends, which lost 8 bases and 3 bases, there was a span of 8 bases. Germline V gives CDR1 MDHEN, CDR2 SYDVKM. This CDR3 comprises 12 residues. In DNA, the CDR3 is TGTGCCAGCGAGCGGATCAATCAGCCCCAGCATTTT. Protein sequence: CASERINQPQHF. Together with reference TRBV28 and TRBJ1-5, the CDR3 gives the full variable domain: DVKVTQSSRYLVKRTGEKVFLECVQDMDHENMFWYRQDPGLGLRLIYFSYDVKMKEKGDIPEGYSVSREKKERFSLILESASTNQTSMYLCASERINQPQHFGDGTRLSIL.

The gene calls are TRBV30 and TRBJ1-4; D possibly corresponds to TRBD1 (5 bases). V gave up 1 base and J gave up 8 bases, with 14 bases separating them. Germline V gene data show CDR1 as GTSNPN and CDR2 as SVGIG (reference sequence). CDR3 length: 14 residues. CDR3 coding DNA: TGTGCCTGGAGTGGTATCAGGGAGCGGGAAAAACTGTTTTTT. This codes for CAWSGIREREKLFF.

The CDR3 reads CASSRDSYEQYF. CDR3 nucleotide sequence: TGTGCCAGCAGCCGCGACTCATACGAGCAGTACTTC. The chain employs TRBV5-4 and TRBJ2-7; no reliable D call. Deletions cut 4 bases from V and 4 bases from J, with 9 bases between. The CDR3 length is 12 residues. Germline V gene sequence: CDR1 SGHNT, CDR2 YYREEE (reference sequence).

Only one count was recorded for this clone. The chain couples TRBV7-9 to TRBJ1-1; D is unresolved. Trimming removed 0 bases from V and 10 bases from J, with 15 bases in between. The CDR3 sequence is 14 residues long. In germline, CDR1 is SEHNR, CDR2 FQNEAQ (reference sequence). For the CDR3, the DNA is TGTGCCAGCAGCTTAGCCTCTTACGGGATGGGAGCTTTCTTT. Translation: CASSLASYGMGAFF.

The chain uses TRBV5-1 and TRBJ1-1, with a weak D call TRBD1 (6 bases). This CDR3 is 16 amino acids long. Looked up from germline, CDR1 is SGHRS and CDR2 is YFSETQ. V was clipped by 0 bases and J by 3 bases, with 15 bases between them. The DNA of the CDR3 is TGCGCCAGCAGCTTGGGTGCCGGGGGGCGGGACACTGAAGCTTTCTTT. Protein sequence: CASSLGAGGRDTEAFF.

The chain uses TRBV11-1 and TRBJ1-2; D unclear. This CDR3 comprises 15 residues. V lost 5 bases to trimming and J lost 4 bases, with 17 bases between them. Germline-derived CDR1 and CDR2 are SGHAT and FQDESV (reference sequence). CDR3 nucleotide sequence: TGTGCCAGCAGCCGTACCGGAGTTGGCCTCTATGGCTACACCTTC. Translating it yields CASSRTGVGLYGYTF.

The rearrangement joins TRBV7-9 to TRBJ2-2; D not resolved. The CDR3 is 12 amino acids. The V gene lost 5 bases and the J gene lost 7 bases, with 8 bases spanning the gap. The germline V gene has CDR1 SEHNR and CDR2 FQNEAQ (reference sequence). The CDR3 sequence: CASSPDGGELFF. The CDR3 nucleotides read TGTGCCAGCAGCCCGGACGGCGGGGAGCTGTTTTTT.

The rearrangement links TRBV19 to TRBJ2-5, with D perhaps TRBD2 (7 bases). Trimming shortened V by 1 base and J by 1 base, and 13 bases separated the two germline ends. CDR1 is LNHDA and CDR2 is SQIVND in the germline V gene (reference sequence). CDR3 length: 16 residues. CDR3 coding DNA: TGTGCCAGTAGTATAGGAGGGGGGGGAGGCCAAGAGACCCAGTACTTC. Translation: CASSIGGGGGQETQYF.